This passage covers 14 T cell receptor beta chains from one sample sequenced in a study of blood T cell repertoires in COVID-19. Sequenced by immunoSEQ multiplex PCR; TCRdb stores in-frame clones only, minus some. The sample contains roughly 26,000 clones, around 93% of which appear only once. Input material: peripheral blood. Receptor source: a human donor in a cohort sampled during active COVID-19.

The gene calls are TRBV6-5 and TRBJ1-2; no clear D gene. V was cut by 0 bases and J by 3 bases, with 5 bases left in between. CDR1 MNHEY and CDR2 SVGAGI come from the germline V gene. The CDR3 is made up of 13 amino acids. DNA of the CDR3: TGTGCCAGCAGTTACTCGGGCGACTATGGCTACACCTTC. Its translation is CASSYSGDYGYTF.

J is TRBJ2-3 and V is TRBV28; the D gene is possibly TRBD2 (6 bases). The CDR3 consists of 17 residues. CDR1 MDHEN and CDR2 SYDVKM come from the germline V gene. Trimming removed 3 bases from V and 5 bases from J, with 21 bases in between. In DNA form, the CDR3 reads TGTGCCAGCAGTTTTACCCTCTTACAGCGGGCGATAGATACGCAGTATTTT. This gives the protein CASSFTLLQRAIDTQYF. The full variable domain, its missing parts supplied by reference TRBV28 and TRBJ2-3, is DVKVTQSSRYLVKRTGEKVFLECVQDMDHENMFWYRQDPGLGLRLIYFSYDVKMKEKGDIPEGYSVSREKKERFSLILESASTNQTSMYLCASSFTLLQRAIDTQYFGPGTRLTVL.

The genes are TRBV7-7 and TRBJ2-5; 9 bases are a match to TRBD2. The CDR3 spans 14 residues. Germline V CDR1 and CDR2: SSHAT, FNYEAQ (reference sequence). The CDR3 reads CASAAGGPVETQYF. The DNA of the CDR3 is TGTGCTAGCGCGGCGGGAGGGCCCGTCGAGACCCAGTACTTC.

The rearrangement uses TRBV2 and TRBJ2-2, with 7 bases that match TRBD2. With V trimmed by 6 bases and J by 3 bases, 13 bases remained unmatched. Germline CDR1 and CDR2: SNHLY and FYNNEI. The CDR3 covers 17 residues. Written as DNA, the CDR3 is TGTGCCAGCAGGGTCTGGGGGGGTCCCTCGGACACCGGGGAGCTGTTTTTT. Translation: CASRVWGGPSDTGELFF.

The V and J genes are TRBV12-3 or TRBV12-4 and TRBJ2-1; no definite D call. Trimming cost V 7 bases and J 4 bases, with 5 bases left between them. The CDR3 has 11 residues. As DNA, the CDR3 is TGTGCCAGCACACAGTACAATGAGCAGTTCTTC. Protein: CASTQYNEQFF.

This chain connects TRBV28 to TRBJ1-2, with D unresolved. Germline V CDR1 and CDR2: MDHEN, SYDVKM. The CDR3 consists of 14 residues. The V gene lost 6 bases and the J gene lost 4 bases, with 15 bases spanning the gap. The CDR3 region is CASSPTGSFYGYTF. The CDR3 region has the DNA TGTGCCAGCAGCCCGACCGGGTCTTTCTATGGCTACACCTTC.

The chain couples TRBV6-2 or TRBV6-3 to TRBJ2-1, with 12 nucleotides matching TRBD2. V shed 6 bases and J 3 bases; nucleotides not matched to a gene: 18. This CDR3 region has 20 residues. The germline V gene encodes CDR1 MNHEY and CDR2 SVGEGT. The CDR3 sequence: CASSLFGRASGRGGYNEQFF. CDR3 DNA: TGTGCCAGCAGCCTCTTCGGTCGGGCTAGCGGGAGGGGGGGCTACAATGAGCAGTTCTTC.

The rearrangement joins TRBV5-1 to TRBJ1-1; TRBD1 aligns across 8 bases. Germline loops: CDR1 SGHRS, CDR2 YFSETQ. Unmatched junction bases numbered 11, after V lost 4 bases and J lost 9 bases. The length of the CDR3 is 14 residues. CDR3 DNA sequence: TGCGCCAGCAGCCCGGCAGGACAGGGCGTGAAAGCTTTCTTT. Amino acids: CASSPAGQGVKAFF.

The chain has TRBV15 and TRBJ1-1; 7 bases match TRBD1. Unmatched junction bases numbered 5, after V lost 0 bases and J lost 4 bases. CDR1 and CDR2 from the germline V gene are LNHNV and YYDKDF (reference sequence). The CDR3 is 15 amino acids. The CDR3 DNA follows: TGTGCCACCAGCAGAGAAAGGGACAGTTCCACTGAAGCTTTCTTT. It is translated as CATSRERDSSTEAFF.

The chain carries TRBV27 and TRBJ2-7; tentative D call: TRBD2 (5 bases). This CDR3 contains 14 residues. Germline CDR1 is MNHEY and CDR2 is SMNVEV (reference sequence). Trimming shortened V by 2 bases and J by 0 bases, and 8 bases separated the two germline ends. CDR3 DNA: TGTGCCAGCAGTTTAATCGGGGACTCCTACGAGCAGTACTTC. Its protein product is CASSLIGDSYEQYF.

The CDR3 here is CASSLLGLAGVNEQFF. The CDR3 DNA reads TGTGCCAGCAGTTTATTGGGTCTAGCGGGGGTCAATGAGCAGTTCTTC. The chain employs TRBV27 and TRBJ2-1; 10 bases are a match to TRBD2. Trimming took 1 base from V and 6 from J; bases not matched to a gene: 6. The length of the CDR3 is 16 residues. CDR1 MNHEY and CDR2 SMNVEV come from the germline V gene (reference sequence).

The chain has TRBV11-3 and TRBJ2-7; TRBD1 aligns across 11 bases. The CDR3 is 15 residues long. J lost 3 bases, V lost 5 bases, and 6 bases had no gene match. CDR1 is SGHNT and CDR2 is YENEEA in the germline V gene. The CDR3 loop reads CASSPMGTGGYEQYF. DNA of the CDR3: TGTGCCAGCAGCCCCATGGGGACAGGGGGCTACGAGCAGTACTTC.

The chain employs TRBV28 and TRBJ1-5; possibly TRBD1 for D (5 bases). The CDR3 loop spans 16 amino acids. From germline, CDR1 is MDHEN and CDR2 SYDVKM. V was clipped by 1 base and J by 2 bases, with 12 bases between them. For the CDR3, the DNA is TGTGCCAGCAGTTTATTGGGGCAGGGCGGCAATCAGCCCCAGCATTTT. Encoded protein: CASSLLGQGGNQPQHF.

V and J are TRBV5-1 and TRBJ2-5; 12 nucleotides align to TRBD2. The germline CDR1 and CDR2 sequences are SGHRS and YFSETQ. The trim removed 4 bases at V and 0 bases at J, leaving 4 bases unmatched. The CDR3 has 16 amino acids. CDR3 bases: TGCGCCAGCAGCCGGACTAGCGGGATGTACCAAGAGACCCAGTACTTC. This gives the protein CASSRTSGMYQETQYF.